Listed below are T cell receptor beta chains from one sample, sequenced in a study of CD8+ T cells in alopecia areata. Profiling relied on immunoSEQ multiplex PCR, and the TCRdb table lists in-frame clones only, not all of them. The data contain some 20,000 clones, roughly two thirds of them singletons. The specimen was CD4+ Tregs sorted from blood. The receptors here all came from a human donor with alopecia areata. Both conserved end residues are part of each CDR3. The D gene is left open where the match is weak. Only part of the rows carry a size: once, few, many, or a class if the clone is expanded.

d_call: TRBD1; v_call: TRBV23-1; j_call: TRBJ1-3; clone_size: few; cdr3_aa: CASSRDRFGLKNTIYF; cdr3_nt: TGCGCCAGCAGTAGGGACAGGTTCGGGTTGAAAAACACCATATATTTT
d_call: NA; v_call: TRBV6-6; j_call: TRBJ1-1; clone_size: NA; cdr3_aa: CASTGWWTEAFF; cdr3_nt: TGTGCCAGCACCGGATGGTGGACTGAAGCTTTCTTT
d_call: TRBD1; v_call: TRBV23-1; j_call: TRBJ2-7; clone_size: few; cdr3_aa: CASSQSGQTGEALPTCEQYF; cdr3_nt: TGCGCCAGCAGTCAATCCGGACAGACAGGGGAGGCTTTGCCCACCTGCGAGCAGTACTTC
d_call: NA; v_call: TRBV5-6; j_call: TRBJ1-1; clone_size: NA; cdr3_aa: CASSLGTGAMNTEAFF; cdr3_nt: TGTGCCAGCAGCTTAGGGACGGGGGCCATGAACACTGAAGCTTTCTTT
d_call: TRBD1; v_call: TRBV18; j_call: TRBJ2-1; clone_size: NA; cdr3_aa: CASSPRTGVNEQFF; cdr3_nt: TGTGCCAGCTCACCCCGGACAGGGGTCAATGAGCAGTTCTTC
d_call: NA; v_call: TRBV2; j_call: TRBJ1-1; clone_size: once; cdr3_aa: CASSARGISMNTEAFF; cdr3_nt: TGTGCCAGCAGTGCCCGGGGGATCAGTATGAACACTGAAGCTTTCTTT
d_call: NA; v_call: TRBV30; j_call: TRBJ1-2; clone_size: few; cdr3_aa: CAWSVNWGRDGYTF; cdr3_nt: TGTGCCTGGAGTGTAAACTGGGGGCGAGATGGCTACACCTTC
d_call: NA; v_call: TRBV18; j_call: TRBJ2-2; clone_size: NA; cdr3_aa: CASSRLNTGELFF; cdr3_nt: TGTGCCAGCTCACGACTGAACACCGGGGAGCTGTTTTTT
d_call: TRBD1; v_call: TRBV28; j_call: TRBJ1-5; clone_size: NA; cdr3_aa: CASRQTQGARIWSNQPQHF; cdr3_nt: TGTGCCAGCAGACAAACACAGGGGGCGCGCATTTGGAGCAATCAGCCCCAGCATTTT
d_call: TRBD2; v_call: TRBV7-2; j_call: TRBJ2-1; clone_size: NA; cdr3_aa: CASSITSGVSYNEQFF; cdr3_nt: TGTGCCAGCAGCATAACTAGCGGGGTCTCCTACAATGAGCAGTTCTTC
d_call: NA; v_call: TRBV29-1; j_call: TRBJ2-2; clone_size: few; cdr3_aa: CSATGWNTGELFF; cdr3_nt: TGCAGCGCGACAGGCTGGAACACCGGGGAGCTGTTTTTT
d_call: NA; v_call: TRBV5-6; j_call: TRBJ1-3; clone_size: NA; cdr3_aa: CASSGSGNTIYF; cdr3_nt: TGTGCCAGCAGCGGAAGTGGAAACACCATATATTTT
d_call: NA; v_call: TRBV2; j_call: TRBJ2-5; clone_size: NA; cdr3_aa: CASSAGDLAGGTQYF; cdr3_nt: TGTGCCAGCAGTGCCGGGGACCTTGCCGGGGGGACCCAGTACTTC
d_call: NA; v_call: TRBV29-1; j_call: TRBJ2-1; clone_size: few; cdr3_aa: CSVEVYNNEQFF; cdr3_nt: TGCAGCGTAGAAGTTTACAACAATGAGCAGTTCTTC
d_call: TRBD1; v_call: TRBV28; j_call: TRBJ1-2; clone_size: few; cdr3_aa: CASSYGTGNYGYTF; cdr3_nt: TGTGCCAGCAGCTATGGGACAGGAAACTATGGCTACACCTTC
d_call: NA; v_call: TRBV30; j_call: TRBJ2-3; clone_size: NA; cdr3_aa: CAWGPGRTTDTQYF; cdr3_nt: TGTGCCTGGGGCCCGGGACGGACCACAGATACGCAGTATTTT
d_call: NA; v_call: TRBV4-3; j_call: TRBJ1-1; clone_size: NA; cdr3_aa: CASSQVEGNTEAFF; cdr3_nt: TGCGCCAGCAGCCAAGTCGAGGGAAACACTGAAGCTTTCTTT
d_call: TRBD1; v_call: TRBV4-1; j_call: TRBJ1-2; clone_size: few; cdr3_aa: CASSQDLNLGQGANYGYTF; cdr3_nt: TGCGCCAGCAGCCAAGATCTAAACCTCGGACAGGGAGCTAACTATGGCTACACCTTC
d_call: TRBD1; v_call: TRBV28; j_call: TRBJ2-6; clone_size: NA; cdr3_aa: CASSQDRAGANVLTF; cdr3_nt: TGTGCCAGCAGCCAGGACAGGGCTGGGGCCAACGTCCTGACTTTC
d_call: NA; v_call: TRBV7-2; j_call: TRBJ1-5; clone_size: few; cdr3_aa: CASSLRRGNQPQHF; cdr3_nt: TGTGCCAGCAGCTTAAGGAGGGGGAATCAGCCCCAGCATTTT
d_call: NA; v_call: TRBV20-1; j_call: TRBJ2-5; clone_size: NA; cdr3_aa: CSASFRETQYF; cdr3_nt: TGCAGTGCTAGTTTTCGAGAGACCCAGTACTTC
d_call: TRBD2; v_call: TRBV27; j_call: TRBJ2-7; clone_size: NA; cdr3_aa: CASRGKGLSYEQYF; cdr3_nt: TGTGCCAGCAGGGGGAAGGGACTATCCTACGAGCAGTACTTC
d_call: TRBD1; v_call: TRBV18; j_call: TRBJ1-2; clone_size: NA; cdr3_aa: CASSPNWSGQGESYTF; cdr3_nt: TGTGCCAGCTCACCAAATTGGTCGGGACAGGGGGAGAGCTACACCTTC
d_call: TRBD1; v_call: TRBV11-2; j_call: TRBJ2-7; clone_size: NA; cdr3_aa: CASSWLTGGYEQYF; cdr3_nt: TGTGCCAGCAGCTGGCTGACAGGGGGCTACGAGCAGTACTTC
d_call: NA; v_call: TRBV7-9; j_call: TRBJ1-1; clone_size: NA; cdr3_aa: CASSSPPRARDTEAFF; cdr3_nt: TGTGCCAGCAGCTCCCCCCCGAGGGCGCGGGACACTGAAGCTTTCTTT
d_call: NA; v_call: TRBV2; j_call: TRBJ2-7; clone_size: NA; cdr3_aa: CASSERGAGYEQYF; cdr3_nt: TGTGCCAGCAGTGAAAGGGGGGCCGGGTACGAGCAGTACTTC
d_call: TRBD2; v_call: TRBV27; j_call: TRBJ2-3; clone_size: NA; cdr3_aa: CASSLTRYLDGRARVLSTDTQYF; cdr3_nt: TGTGCCAGCAGTTTAACGCGGTACCTGGACGGGAGGGCGAGGGTTCTGAGCACAGATACGCAGTATTTT
d_call: NA; v_call: TRBV6-6; j_call: TRBJ1-5; clone_size: once; cdr3_aa: CASRYRWDQPQHF; cdr3_nt: TGTGCCAGCAGGTACCGTTGGGATCAGCCCCAGCATTTT
d_call: TRBD1; v_call: TRBV7-2; j_call: TRBJ2-5; clone_size: few; cdr3_aa: CASSDRGPYQETQYF; cdr3_nt: TGTGCCAGCAGCGACAGGGGGCCTTACCAAGAGACCCAGTACTTC
d_call: NA; v_call: TRBV6-5; j_call: TRBJ2-1; clone_size: NA; cdr3_aa: CASSYSLSNEQFF; cdr3_nt: TGTGCCAGCAGTTACTCCCTATCCAATGAGCAGTTCTTC
d_call: TRBD1; v_call: TRBV5-1; j_call: TRBJ2-7; clone_size: NA; cdr3_aa: CASSLGWFGTGLPYEQYF; cdr3_nt: TGCGCCAGCAGCTTGGGTTGGTTCGGGACAGGGTTGCCCTACGAGCAGTACTTC
d_call: NA; v_call: TRBV18; j_call: TRBJ2-5; clone_size: NA; cdr3_aa: CASSPGPETQYF; cdr3_nt: TGTGCCAGCTCACCGGGGCCAGAGACCCAGTACTTC
d_call: TRBD1; v_call: TRBV7-9; j_call: TRBJ1-2; clone_size: NA; cdr3_aa: CASRKNRGPGYGYTF; cdr3_nt: TGTGCCAGCAGAAAAAACAGGGGGCCGGGCTATGGCTACACCTTC
d_call: NA; v_call: TRBV28; j_call: TRBJ1-2; clone_size: NA; cdr3_aa: CASSFLGAYGYTF; cdr3_nt: TGTGCCAGCAGTTTTTTGGGGGCCTATGGCTACACCTTC
d_call: NA; v_call: TRBV29-1; j_call: TRBJ2-5; clone_size: NA; cdr3_aa: CSVGQGLIYQETQYF; cdr3_nt: TGCAGCGTCGGGCAGGGATTGATCTACCAAGAGACCCAGTACTTC
d_call: TRBD1; v_call: TRBV10-3; j_call: TRBJ2-1; clone_size: NA; cdr3_aa: CASTGTGVYNEQFF; cdr3_nt: TGTGCCAGCACCGGGACAGGGGTCTACAATGAGCAGTTCTTC
d_call: NA; v_call: TRBV5-1; j_call: TRBJ1-2; clone_size: few; cdr3_aa: CASGPSSHYGYTF; cdr3_nt: TGCGCCAGCGGACCGTCATCACACTATGGCTACACCTTC
d_call: TRBD2; v_call: TRBV6-6; j_call: TRBJ2-7; clone_size: once; cdr3_aa: CASSGETSGRIYEQYF; cdr3_nt: TGTGCCAGCAGTGGAGAGACTAGCGGGAGAATATACGAGCAGTACTTC
d_call: NA; v_call: TRBV4-2; j_call: TRBJ2-7; clone_size: NA; cdr3_aa: CASSELGLSYEQYF; cdr3_nt: TGTGCCAGCAGCGAATTGGGTCTGAGCTACGAGCAGTACTTC
d_call: TRBD2; v_call: TRBV7-9; j_call: TRBJ2-2; clone_size: NA; cdr3_aa: CASSFEPSGANTGELFF; cdr3_nt: TGTGCCAGCAGCTTTGAACCTAGCGGTGCGAACACCGGGGAGCTGTTTTTT
d_call: TRBD2; v_call: TRBV7-8; j_call: TRBJ2-1; clone_size: few; cdr3_aa: CASINQAYSGALNEQFF; cdr3_nt: TGTGCCAGCATCAACCAGGCGTATAGCGGGGCCCTTAATGAGCAGTTCTTC
d_call: TRBD1; v_call: TRBV5-1; j_call: TRBJ2-7; clone_size: NA; cdr3_aa: CASSADRGLEQYF; cdr3_nt: TGCGCCAGCAGCGCAGACAGGGGGCTCGAGCAGTACTTC
d_call: NA; v_call: TRBV7-2; j_call: TRBJ2-2; clone_size: NA; cdr3_aa: CASSRDGTGELFF; cdr3_nt: TGTGCCAGCAGCCGCGATGGTACCGGGGAGCTGTTTTTT
d_call: NA; v_call: TRBV19; j_call: TRBJ2-1; clone_size: NA; cdr3_aa: CASSLGGRNEQFF; cdr3_nt: TGTGCCAGTAGTCTGGGGGGCCGTAATGAGCAGTTCTTC
d_call: TRBD2; v_call: TRBV27; j_call: TRBJ2-3; clone_size: NA; cdr3_aa: CASSARLAGGFTDTQYF; cdr3_nt: TGTGCCAGCAGCGCCCGACTAGCGGGAGGGTTCACAGATACGCAGTATTTT
d_call: NA; v_call: TRBV4-3; j_call: TRBJ2-4; clone_size: few; cdr3_aa: CASSHQDGAQYF; cdr3_nt: TGCGCCAGCAGCCATCAGGACGGCGCGCAGTACTTC
d_call: NA; v_call: TRBV7-2; j_call: TRBJ2-3; clone_size: once; cdr3_aa: CASVRDGATDTQYF; cdr3_nt: TGTGCCAGCGTCCGGGACGGAGCCACAGATACGCAGTATTTT